This TCR beta chain comes out of a study of CD8+CD57+ T cells in acquired aplastic anemia. Whole-study context: The study obtained an average of about 3.1 ug of DNA from sorted CD4+ and CD8+ cells.

Template material for TCR beta VDJ and CDR3 profiling consisted of genomic DNA. TCRdb fed the reads into MiXCR, producing one record per CDR3 protein. The table shows 180,000 or so distinct CDR3 sequences, with 35% to 50% occurring only once. This clonotype has ten or more counts. Its antigen is currently unknown. Study outcomes and limitations: Around 29 CD8+ CDR3 sequences were shared between patients and controls. CD8+ Simpson's diversity in patients was not significantly different from that in controls.

V lost 4 bases, J lost 0 bases, and 10 bases stayed unmatched. This CDR3 contains 17 residues. CDR1 is ENHRY, CDR2 SYGVKD, per germline. Sequencing was done on a sample of sorted CD4+, CD8+, or CD8+CD57+ T cells (not recorded which) from PBMCs. This sequence originates from a human donor in good health. V is TRBV10-3 and J is TRBJ2-3, with 7 bases identical to TRBD2. CDR3 region: CAISGTKTSTSTDTQYF. CDR3 in DNA: TGTGCCATCAGTGGAACCAAGACTAGCACTAGCACAGATACGCAGTATTTT.